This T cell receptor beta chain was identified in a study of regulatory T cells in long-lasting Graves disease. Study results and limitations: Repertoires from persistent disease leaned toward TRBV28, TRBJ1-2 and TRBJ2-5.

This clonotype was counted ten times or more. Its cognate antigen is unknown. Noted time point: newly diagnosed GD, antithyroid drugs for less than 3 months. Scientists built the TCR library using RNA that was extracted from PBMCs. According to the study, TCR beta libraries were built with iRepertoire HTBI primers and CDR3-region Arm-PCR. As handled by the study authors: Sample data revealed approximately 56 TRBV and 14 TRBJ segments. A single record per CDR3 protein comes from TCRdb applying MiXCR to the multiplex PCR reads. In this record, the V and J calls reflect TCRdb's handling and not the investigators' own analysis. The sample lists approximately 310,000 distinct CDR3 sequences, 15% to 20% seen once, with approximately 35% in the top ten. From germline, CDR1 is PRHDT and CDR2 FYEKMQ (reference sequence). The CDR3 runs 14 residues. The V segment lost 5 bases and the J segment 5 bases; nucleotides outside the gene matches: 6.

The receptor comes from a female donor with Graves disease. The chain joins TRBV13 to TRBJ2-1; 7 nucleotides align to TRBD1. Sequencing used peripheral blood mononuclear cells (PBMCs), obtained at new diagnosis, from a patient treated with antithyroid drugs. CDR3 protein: CASSLRGLDNEQFF. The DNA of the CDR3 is TGTGCCAGCAGCCTAAGGGGGCTCGACAATGAGCAGTTCTTC.